This T cell receptor beta chain was recorded in a study of T-cell memory formation after mild COVID-19. Constant-segment-primed 5'RACE gave TCR alpha and TCR beta cDNA libraries with sample barcodes and UMIs. MiXCR, applied by TCRdb to the 5' RACE reads, yields one record per CDR3 protein. The sample yields 350,000 to 400,000 distinct CDR3 sequences, 21% seen once. The table lists this clonotype with a few counts. Its antigen is unknown. V lost 7 bases to trimming and J lost 6 bases; unmatched junction nucleotides: 9. This CDR3 has 15 amino acids. The germline V gene has CDR1 MNHNS and CDR2 SASEGT. Overall study results and limits: The study detected some responding clones in pre-infection memory, suggesting cross-reactive memory joined. Day 15 to 85 contractors were CD4/CD8 balanced; later expanders leaned CD4+.

The sample comprised PBMCs or a T cell subset sorted from them (not recorded which). The rearrangement joins TRBV6-1 to TRBJ2-2; 9 bases fit TRBD1. This sequence originates from an adult woman who had mild COVID-19 (a few samples of this study predate the infection). Cell type and time point are not known. Here the CDR3 reads CASNEPGQGSGELFF. DNA of the CDR3: TGTGCCAGCAACGAACCGGGACAGGGTTCCGGGGAGCTGTTTTTT.